This T cell receptor beta chain originates from a study of blood T cells in healthy people across ages. A J-beta primer mix and a sample-barcoded 5' primer were used in a second PCR of roughly 7 to 12 cycles. MiXCR, run by TCRdb on the 5' RACE reads, gives a single entry per CDR3 protein. The sample yields about 840,000 distinct CDR3 sequences, roughly 29% seen once. Peripheral blood was drawn, approximately 9.5 milliliters per donor. Germline CDR1 reads SGHTA; CDR2 reads FQGNSA. The CDR3 contains 18 residues. Trimming took off 1 base at V and 4 bases at J, with 19 bases between the two ends. The same specimen was also included in a second study, on T cells of mothers and their children. That work adds: Each child contributed approximately 3.3 million TCR beta CDR3 reads, while each mother contributed over 8.5 million. Whether related or unrelated, pairs show similar shaping of TCR recombination output by thymic selection.

The chain carries TRBV7-2 and TRBJ2-2; D may be TRBD1 or TRBD2 (6 bases each). Sample: blood. The origin of this receptor is a woman in her thirties or forties in good health. DNA of the CDR3: TGTGCCAGCAGCTTAGAAGGGAATGCCGGGGGCTTCACCGGGGAGCTGTTTTTT. This encodes CASSLEGNAGGFTGELFF.